The source of this TCR beta chain is a study of shared clonotypes between healthy human individuals. The overall study: Three plates were used per donor for CD4 naive, three for CD4 memory, two for CD8 naive and one for CD8 memory.

The CDR3 runs to 15 residues. Germline V gene data show CDR1 as SEHNR and CDR2 as FQNEAQ (reference sequence). Trimming stripped 6 bases from V and 2 bases from J, with 15 bases between. The authors distributed each subset's genomic DNA evenly over several immunoSEQ plates. Only in-frame clones appear in the TCRdb table, and some are missing; sequencing was by immunoSEQ multiplex PCR. This table has roughly 2.4 million clones, around 95% appearing once. Worth noting for this clone: As yet, its antigen is unknown.

Study-wide points: Estimated richness was generally greater in naive than memory subsets. Between four donors, naive CD4 clonotypes were shared at a level of around 5.2%.

Sequencing was carried out using naive CD4+ T cells sorted from blood. Described subset: CD45RA+ positively selected. The chain uses TRBV7-9 and TRBJ2-3, with D possibly TRBD2 on 7 matching bases. This sequence was found in a man between 18 and 29 years old in good health. The CDR3 sequence is CASRPLGGPTDTQYF. CDR3 nucleotides: TGTGCCAGCAGGCCATTGGGGGGGCCCACAGATACGCAGTATTTT.